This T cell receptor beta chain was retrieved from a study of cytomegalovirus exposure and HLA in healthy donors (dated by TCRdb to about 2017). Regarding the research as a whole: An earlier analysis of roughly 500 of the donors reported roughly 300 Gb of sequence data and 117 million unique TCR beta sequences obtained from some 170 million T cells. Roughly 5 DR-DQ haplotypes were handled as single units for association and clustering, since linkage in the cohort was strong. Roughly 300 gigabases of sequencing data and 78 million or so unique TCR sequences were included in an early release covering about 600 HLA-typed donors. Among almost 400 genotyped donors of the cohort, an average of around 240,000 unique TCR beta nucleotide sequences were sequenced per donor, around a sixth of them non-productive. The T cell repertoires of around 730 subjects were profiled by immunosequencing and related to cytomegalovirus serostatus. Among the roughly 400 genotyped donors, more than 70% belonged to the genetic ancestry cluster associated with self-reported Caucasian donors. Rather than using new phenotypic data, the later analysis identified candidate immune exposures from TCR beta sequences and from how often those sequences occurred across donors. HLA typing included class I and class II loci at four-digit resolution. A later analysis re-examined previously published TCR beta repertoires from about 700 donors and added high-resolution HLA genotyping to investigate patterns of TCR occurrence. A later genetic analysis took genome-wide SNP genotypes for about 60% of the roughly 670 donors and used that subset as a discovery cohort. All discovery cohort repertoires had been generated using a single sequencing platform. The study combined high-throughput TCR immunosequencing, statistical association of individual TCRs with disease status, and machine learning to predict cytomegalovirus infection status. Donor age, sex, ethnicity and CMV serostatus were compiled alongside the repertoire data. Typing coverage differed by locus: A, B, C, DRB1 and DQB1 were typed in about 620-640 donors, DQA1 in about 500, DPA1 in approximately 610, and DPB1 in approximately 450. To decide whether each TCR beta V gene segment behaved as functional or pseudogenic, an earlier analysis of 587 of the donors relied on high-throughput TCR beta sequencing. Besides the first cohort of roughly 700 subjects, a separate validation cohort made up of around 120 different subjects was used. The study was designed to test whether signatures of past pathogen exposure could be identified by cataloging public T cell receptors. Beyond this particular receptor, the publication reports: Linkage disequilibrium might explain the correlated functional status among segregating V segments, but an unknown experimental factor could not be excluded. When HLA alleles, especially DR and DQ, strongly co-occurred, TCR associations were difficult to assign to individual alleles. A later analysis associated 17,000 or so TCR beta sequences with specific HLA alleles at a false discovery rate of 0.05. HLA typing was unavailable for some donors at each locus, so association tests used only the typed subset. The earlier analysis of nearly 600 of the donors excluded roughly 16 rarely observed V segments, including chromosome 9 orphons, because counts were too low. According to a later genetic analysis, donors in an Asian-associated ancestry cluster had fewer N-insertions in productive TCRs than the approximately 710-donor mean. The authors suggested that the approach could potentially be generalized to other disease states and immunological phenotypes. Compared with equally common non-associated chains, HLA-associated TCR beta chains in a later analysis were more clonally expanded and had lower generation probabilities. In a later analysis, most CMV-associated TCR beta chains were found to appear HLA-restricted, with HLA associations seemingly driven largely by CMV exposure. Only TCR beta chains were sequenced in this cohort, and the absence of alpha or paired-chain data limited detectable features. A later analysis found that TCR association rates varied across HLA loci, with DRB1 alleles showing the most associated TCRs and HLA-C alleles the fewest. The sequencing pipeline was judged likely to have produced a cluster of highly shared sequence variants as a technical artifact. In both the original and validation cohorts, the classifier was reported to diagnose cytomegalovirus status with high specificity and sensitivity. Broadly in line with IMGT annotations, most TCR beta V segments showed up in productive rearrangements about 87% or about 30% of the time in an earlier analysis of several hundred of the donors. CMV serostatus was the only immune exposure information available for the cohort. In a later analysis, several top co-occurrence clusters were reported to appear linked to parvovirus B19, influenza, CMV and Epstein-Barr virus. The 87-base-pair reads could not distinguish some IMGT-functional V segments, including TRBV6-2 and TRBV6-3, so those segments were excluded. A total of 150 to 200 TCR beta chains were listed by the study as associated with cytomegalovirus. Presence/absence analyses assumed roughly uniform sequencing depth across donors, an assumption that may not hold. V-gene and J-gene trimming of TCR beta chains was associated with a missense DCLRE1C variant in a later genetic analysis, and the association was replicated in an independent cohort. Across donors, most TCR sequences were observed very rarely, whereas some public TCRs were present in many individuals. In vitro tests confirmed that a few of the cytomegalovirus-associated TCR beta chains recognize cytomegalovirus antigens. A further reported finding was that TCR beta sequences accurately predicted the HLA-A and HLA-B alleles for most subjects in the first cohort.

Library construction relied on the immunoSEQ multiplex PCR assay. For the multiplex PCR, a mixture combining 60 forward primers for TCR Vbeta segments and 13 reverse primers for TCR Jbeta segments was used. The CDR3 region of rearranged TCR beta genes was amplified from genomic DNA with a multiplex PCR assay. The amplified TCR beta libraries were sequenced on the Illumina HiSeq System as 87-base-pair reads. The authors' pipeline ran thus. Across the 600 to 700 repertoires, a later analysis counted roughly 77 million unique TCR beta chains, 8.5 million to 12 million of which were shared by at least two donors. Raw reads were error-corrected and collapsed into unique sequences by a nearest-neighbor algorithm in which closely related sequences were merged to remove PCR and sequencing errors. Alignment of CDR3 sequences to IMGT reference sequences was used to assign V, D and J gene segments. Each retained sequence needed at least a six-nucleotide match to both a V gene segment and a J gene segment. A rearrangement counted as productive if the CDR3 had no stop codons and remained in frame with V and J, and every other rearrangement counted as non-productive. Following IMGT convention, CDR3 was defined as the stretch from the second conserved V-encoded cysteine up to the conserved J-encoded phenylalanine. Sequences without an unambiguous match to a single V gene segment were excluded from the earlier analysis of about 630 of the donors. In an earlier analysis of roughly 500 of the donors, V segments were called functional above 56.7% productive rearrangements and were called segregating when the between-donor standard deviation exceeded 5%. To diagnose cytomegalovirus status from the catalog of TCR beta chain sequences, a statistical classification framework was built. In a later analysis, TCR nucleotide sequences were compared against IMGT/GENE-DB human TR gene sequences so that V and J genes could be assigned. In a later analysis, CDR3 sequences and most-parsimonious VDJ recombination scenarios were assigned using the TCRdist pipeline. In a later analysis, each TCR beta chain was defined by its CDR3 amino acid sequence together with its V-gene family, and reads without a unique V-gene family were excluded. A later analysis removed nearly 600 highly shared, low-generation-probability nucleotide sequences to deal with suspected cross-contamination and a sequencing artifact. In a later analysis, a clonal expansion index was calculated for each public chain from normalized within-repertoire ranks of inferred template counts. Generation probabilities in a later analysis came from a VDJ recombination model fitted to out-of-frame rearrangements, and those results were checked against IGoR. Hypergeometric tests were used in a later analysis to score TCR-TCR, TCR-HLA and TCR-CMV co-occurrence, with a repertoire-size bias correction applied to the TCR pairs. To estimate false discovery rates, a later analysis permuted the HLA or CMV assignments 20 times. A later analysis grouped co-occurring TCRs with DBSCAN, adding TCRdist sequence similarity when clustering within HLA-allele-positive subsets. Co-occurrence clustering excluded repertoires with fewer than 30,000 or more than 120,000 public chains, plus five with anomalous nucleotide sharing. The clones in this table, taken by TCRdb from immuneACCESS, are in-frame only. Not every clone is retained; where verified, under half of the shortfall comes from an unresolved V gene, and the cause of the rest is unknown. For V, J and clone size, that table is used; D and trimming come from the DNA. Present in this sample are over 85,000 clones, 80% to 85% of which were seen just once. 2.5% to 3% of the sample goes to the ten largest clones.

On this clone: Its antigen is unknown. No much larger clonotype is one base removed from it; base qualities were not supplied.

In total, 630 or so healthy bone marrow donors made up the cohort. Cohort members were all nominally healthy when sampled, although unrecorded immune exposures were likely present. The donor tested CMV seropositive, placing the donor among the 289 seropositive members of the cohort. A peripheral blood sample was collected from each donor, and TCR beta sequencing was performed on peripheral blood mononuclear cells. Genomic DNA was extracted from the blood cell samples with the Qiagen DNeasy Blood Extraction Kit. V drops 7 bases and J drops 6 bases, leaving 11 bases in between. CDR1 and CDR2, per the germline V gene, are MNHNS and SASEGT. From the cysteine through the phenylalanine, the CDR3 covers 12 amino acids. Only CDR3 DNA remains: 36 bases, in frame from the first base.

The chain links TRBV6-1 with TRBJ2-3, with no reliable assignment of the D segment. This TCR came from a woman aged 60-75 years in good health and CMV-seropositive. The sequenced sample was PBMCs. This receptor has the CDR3 CASIGSGDTQYF. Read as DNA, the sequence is TGTGCCAGCATCGGCTCCGGGGATACGCAGTATTTT.